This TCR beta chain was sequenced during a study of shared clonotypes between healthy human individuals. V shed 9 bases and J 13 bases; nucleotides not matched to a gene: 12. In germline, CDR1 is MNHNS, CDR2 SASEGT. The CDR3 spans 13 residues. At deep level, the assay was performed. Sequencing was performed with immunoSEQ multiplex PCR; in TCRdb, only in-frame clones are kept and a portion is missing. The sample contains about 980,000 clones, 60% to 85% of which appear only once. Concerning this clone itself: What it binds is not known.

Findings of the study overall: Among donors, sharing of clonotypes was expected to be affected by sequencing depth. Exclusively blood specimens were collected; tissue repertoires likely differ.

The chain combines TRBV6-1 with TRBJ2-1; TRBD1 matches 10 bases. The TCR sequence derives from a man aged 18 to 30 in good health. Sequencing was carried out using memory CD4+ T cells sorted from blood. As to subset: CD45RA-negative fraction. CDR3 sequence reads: CASRDRGIYSQFF. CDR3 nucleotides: TGTGCCAGTAGGGACAGGGGCATTTATTCCCAGTTCTTC.